The source of this T cell receptor beta chain is a study of CD4 and CD8 cells across lung adenocarcinoma regions. There are 16 residues in the CDR3. Losses at the gene ends were 8 bases for V and 3 bases for J; bases not matched to a gene: 15. Germline V gene lookup returns CDR1 MNHNS and CDR2 SASEGT. TCRdb fed the PCR reads into MiXCR, producing one record per CDR3 protein. The sample consists of approximately 11,000 distinct CDR3 sequences, around three fifths of them appearing once. Localized lung adenocarcinoma, a non-small cell lung cancer, affected the donors. The TCR was taken from a male donor with lung adenocarcinoma. The CD4 and CD8 labels of this study may be unreliable. The specimen sequenced was CD8+ T cells from the margin of a lung tumor. The chain couples TRBV6-1 to TRBJ2-5; 7 bases match TRBD2. Written as DNA, the CDR3 is TGTGCCAGCGCGGGGCCCGGGGGAGGGGACGAAGAGACCCAGTACTTC. The encoded protein is CASAGPGGGDEETQYF.